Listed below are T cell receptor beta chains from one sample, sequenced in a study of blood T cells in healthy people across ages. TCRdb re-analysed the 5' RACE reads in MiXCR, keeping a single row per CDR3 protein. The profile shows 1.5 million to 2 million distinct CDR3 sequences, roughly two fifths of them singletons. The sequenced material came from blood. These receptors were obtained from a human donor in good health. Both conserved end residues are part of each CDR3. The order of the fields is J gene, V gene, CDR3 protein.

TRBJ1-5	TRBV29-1	CSVRTGNQPQHF
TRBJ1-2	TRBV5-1	CASSPNTGNYGYTF
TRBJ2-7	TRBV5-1	CASSLGVDYEQYF
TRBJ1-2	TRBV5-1	CASREANANYGYTF
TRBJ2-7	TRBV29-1	CSVVRTGDGEQYF
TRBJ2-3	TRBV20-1	CSAPGVSTDTQYF
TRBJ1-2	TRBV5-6	CASSWTTESFNYGYTF
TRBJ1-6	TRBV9	CASSPGEGIASLHF
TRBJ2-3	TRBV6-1	CASSETRTQYF
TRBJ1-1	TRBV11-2	CASSLDRGNWYTEAFF
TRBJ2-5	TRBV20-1	CSAPSGGAQTQYF
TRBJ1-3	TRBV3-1	CASSQEEGPRYF
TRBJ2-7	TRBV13	CASSSGPATTYEQYF